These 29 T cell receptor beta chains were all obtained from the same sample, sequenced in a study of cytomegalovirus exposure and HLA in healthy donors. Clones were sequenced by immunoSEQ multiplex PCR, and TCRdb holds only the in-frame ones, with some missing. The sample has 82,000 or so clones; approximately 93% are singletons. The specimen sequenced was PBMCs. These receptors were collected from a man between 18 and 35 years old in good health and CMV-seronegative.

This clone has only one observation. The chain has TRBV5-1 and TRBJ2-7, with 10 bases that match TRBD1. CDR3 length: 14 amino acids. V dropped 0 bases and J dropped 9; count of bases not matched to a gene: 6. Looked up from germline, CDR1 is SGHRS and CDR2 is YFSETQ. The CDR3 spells CASSLEGTGVGQYF. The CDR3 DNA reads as TGCGCCAGCAGCTTGGAAGGGACAGGGGTAGGGCAGTACTTC.

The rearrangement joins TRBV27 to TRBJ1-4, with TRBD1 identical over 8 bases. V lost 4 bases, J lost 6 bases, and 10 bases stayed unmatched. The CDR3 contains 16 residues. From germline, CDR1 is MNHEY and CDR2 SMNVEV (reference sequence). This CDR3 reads CASSSLGTGEYEKLFF. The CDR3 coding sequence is TGTGCCAGCAGTTCCCTCGGGACAGGCGAATATGAAAAACTGTTTTTT.

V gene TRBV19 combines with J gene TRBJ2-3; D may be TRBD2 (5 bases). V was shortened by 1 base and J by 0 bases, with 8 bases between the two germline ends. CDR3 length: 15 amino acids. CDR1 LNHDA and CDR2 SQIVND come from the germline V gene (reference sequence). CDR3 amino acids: CASSIVTGSTDTQYF. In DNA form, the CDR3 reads TGTGCCAGTAGTATAGTAACGGGGAGCACAGATACGCAGTATTTT.

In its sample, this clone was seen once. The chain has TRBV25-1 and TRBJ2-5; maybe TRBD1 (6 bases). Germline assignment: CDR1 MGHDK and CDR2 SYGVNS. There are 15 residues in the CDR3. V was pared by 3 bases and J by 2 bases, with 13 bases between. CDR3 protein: CASSDRGQTQETQYF. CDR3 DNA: TGTGCCAGCAGTGATCGAGGACAGACTCAAGAGACCCAGTACTTC.

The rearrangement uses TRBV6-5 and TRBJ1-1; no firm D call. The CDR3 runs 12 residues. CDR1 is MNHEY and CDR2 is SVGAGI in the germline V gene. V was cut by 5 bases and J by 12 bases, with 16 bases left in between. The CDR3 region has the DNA TGTGCCAGCAGTAGCTCGGCGGGTTGGTCTTTCTTT. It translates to CASSSSAGWSFF.

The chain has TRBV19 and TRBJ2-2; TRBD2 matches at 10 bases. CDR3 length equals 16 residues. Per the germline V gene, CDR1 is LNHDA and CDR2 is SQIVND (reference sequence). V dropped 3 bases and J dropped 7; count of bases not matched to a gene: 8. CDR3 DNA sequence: TGTGCCAGTAGTATTCGGGGGCTAGCGGGAGTCGGGGAGCTGTTTTTT. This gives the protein CASSIRGLAGVGELFF.

CDR3 nucleotides: TGTGCCAGCAGCGAGGGGGAGTACGGCTACACCTTC. Protein sequence: CASSEGEYGYTF. This rearrangement joins TRBV7-9 to TRBJ1-2; TRBD1 might be the D (6 bases). The CDR3 sequence is 12 residues long. The germline gives CDR1 SEHNR, CDR2 FQNEAQ (reference sequence). Trimming shortened V by 5 bases and J by 8 bases, and 12 bases separated the two germline ends. Full variable domain (outside the CDR3, taken from reference TRBV7-9 and TRBJ1-2): DTGVSQNPRHKITKRGQNVTFRCDPISEHNRLYWYRQTLGQGPEFLTYFQNEAQLEKSRLLSDRFSAERPKGSFSTLEIQRTEQGDSAMYLCASSEGEYGYTFGSGTRLTVV.

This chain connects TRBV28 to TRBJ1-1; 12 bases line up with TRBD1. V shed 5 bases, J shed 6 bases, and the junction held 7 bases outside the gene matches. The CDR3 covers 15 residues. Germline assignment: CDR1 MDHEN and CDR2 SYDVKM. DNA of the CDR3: TGTGCCAGCAGTCTCACCGGGACAGGGGGCTCTGAAGCTTTCTTT. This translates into CASSLTGTGGSEAFF.

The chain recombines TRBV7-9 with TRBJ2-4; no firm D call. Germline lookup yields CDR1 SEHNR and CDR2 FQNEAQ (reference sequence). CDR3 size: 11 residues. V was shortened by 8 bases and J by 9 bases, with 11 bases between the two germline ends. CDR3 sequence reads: CASASHAIQYF. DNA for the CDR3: TGTGCCAGCGCTAGTCATGCCATTCAGTACTTC. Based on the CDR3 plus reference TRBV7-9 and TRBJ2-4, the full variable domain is DTGVSQNPRHKITKRGQNVTFRCDPISEHNRLYWYRQTLGQGPEFLTYFQNEAQLEKSRLLSDRFSAERPKGSFSTLEIQRTEQGDSAMYLCASASHAIQYFGAGTRLSVL.

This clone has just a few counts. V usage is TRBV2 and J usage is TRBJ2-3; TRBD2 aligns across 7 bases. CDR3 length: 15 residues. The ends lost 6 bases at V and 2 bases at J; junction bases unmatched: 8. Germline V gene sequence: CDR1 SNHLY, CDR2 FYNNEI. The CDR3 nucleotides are TGTGCCAGCAGGTCCAGCGGGGAACCCACAGATACGCAGTATTTT. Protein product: CASRSSGEPTDTQYF.

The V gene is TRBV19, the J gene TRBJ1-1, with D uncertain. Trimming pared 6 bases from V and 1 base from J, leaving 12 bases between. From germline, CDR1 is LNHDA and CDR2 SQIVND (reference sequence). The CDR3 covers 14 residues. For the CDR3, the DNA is TGTGCCAGTAGCCCCCAGGCTCGGAACACTGAAGCTTTCTTT. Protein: CASSPQARNTEAFF.

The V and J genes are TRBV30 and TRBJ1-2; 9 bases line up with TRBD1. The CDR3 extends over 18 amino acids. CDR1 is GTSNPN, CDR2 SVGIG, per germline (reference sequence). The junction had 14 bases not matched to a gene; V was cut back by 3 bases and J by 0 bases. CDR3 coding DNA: TGTGCCTGGAGGCTTCTCTCCGGGACAGGGAAAGCTAACTATGGCTACACCTTC. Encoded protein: CAWRLLSGTGKANYGYTF.

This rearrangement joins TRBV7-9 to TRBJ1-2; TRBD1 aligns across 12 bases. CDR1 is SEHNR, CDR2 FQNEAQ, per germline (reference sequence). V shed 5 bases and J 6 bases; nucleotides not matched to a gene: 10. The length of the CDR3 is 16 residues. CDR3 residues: CASSRGTGGGFDGYTF. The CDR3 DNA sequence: TGTGCCAGCAGCCGCGGGACAGGGGGCGGTTTCGATGGCTACACCTTC.

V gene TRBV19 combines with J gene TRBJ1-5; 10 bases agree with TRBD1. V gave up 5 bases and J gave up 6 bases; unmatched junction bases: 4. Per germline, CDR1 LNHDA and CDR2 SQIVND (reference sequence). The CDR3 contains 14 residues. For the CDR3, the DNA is TGTGCCAGTAGTGTCAGACAGGGGGCTCAGCCCCAGCATTTT. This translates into CASSVRQGAQPQHF.

The CDR3, as DNA: TGTGCCAGCAGCTATAAAGGACAGGGGTCCTACGAGCAGTACTTC. It specifies CASSYKGQGSYEQYF. The V and J genes are TRBV5-4 and TRBJ2-7; 9 nucleotides line up with TRBD1. CDR1 and CDR2 from the germline V gene are SGHNT and YYREEE (reference sequence). The J segment lost 1 base and the V segment lost 3 bases, leaving 5 bases of the junction unmatched. The CDR3 length is 15 residues.

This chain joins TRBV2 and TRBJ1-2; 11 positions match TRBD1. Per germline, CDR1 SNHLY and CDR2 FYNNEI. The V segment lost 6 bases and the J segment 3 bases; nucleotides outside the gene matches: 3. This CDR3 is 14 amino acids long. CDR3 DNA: TGTGCCAGCAGGGAGGGACAGGGGGACTATGGCTACACCTTC. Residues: CASREGQGDYGYTF. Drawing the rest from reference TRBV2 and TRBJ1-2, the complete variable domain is EPEVTQTPSHQVTQMGQEVILRCVPISNHLYFYWYRQILGQKVEFLVSFYNNEISEKSEIFDDQFSVERPDGSNFTLKIRSTKLEDSAMYFCASREGQGDYGYTFGSGTRLTVV.

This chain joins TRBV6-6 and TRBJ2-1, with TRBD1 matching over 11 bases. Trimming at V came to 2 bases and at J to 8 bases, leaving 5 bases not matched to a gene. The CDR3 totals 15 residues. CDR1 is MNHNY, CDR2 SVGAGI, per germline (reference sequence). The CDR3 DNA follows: TGTGCCAGCAGTTACAGTGGACAGGGGGCGCATGAGCAGTTCTTC. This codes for CASSYSGQGAHEQFF.

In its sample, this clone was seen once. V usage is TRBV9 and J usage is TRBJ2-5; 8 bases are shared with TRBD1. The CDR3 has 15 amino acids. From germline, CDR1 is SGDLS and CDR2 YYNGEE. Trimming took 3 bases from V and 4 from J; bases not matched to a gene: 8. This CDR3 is CASSARTGRRETQYF. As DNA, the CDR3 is TGTGCCAGCAGCGCCAGGACAGGGAGGAGAGAGACCCAGTACTTC.

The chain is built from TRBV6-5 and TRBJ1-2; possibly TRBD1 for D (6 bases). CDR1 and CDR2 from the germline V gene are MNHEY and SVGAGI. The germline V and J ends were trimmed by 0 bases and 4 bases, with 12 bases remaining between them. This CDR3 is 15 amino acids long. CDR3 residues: CASSYSGGRIYGYTF. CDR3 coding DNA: TGTGCCAGCAGTTACTCGGGGGGGCGCATCTATGGCTACACCTTC.

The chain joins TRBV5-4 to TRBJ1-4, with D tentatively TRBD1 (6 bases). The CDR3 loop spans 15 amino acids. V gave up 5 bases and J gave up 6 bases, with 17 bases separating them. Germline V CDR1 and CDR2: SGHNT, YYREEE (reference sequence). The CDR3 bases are TGTGCCAGCAGTTCCAAGACAGGAGAAGATGAAAAACTGTTTTTT. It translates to CASSSKTGEDEKLFF.

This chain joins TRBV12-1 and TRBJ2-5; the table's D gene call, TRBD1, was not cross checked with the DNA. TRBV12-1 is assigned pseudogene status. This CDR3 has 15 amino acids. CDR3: CASSPLTGAMETQYF. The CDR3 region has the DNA TGTGCCAGCAGCCCGCTGACAGGGGCCATGGAGACCCAGTACTTC.

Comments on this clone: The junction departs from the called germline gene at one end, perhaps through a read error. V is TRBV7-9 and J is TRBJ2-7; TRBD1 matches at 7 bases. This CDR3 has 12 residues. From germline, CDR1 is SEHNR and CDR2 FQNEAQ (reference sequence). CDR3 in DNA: TGTGCCAGCAGCTTTCTGGGACAGCCGCCGAACTTC. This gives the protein CASSFLGQPPNF.

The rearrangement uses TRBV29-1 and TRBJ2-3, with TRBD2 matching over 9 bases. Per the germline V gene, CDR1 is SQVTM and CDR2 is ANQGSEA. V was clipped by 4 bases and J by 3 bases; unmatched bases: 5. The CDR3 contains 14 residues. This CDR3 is CSVVAGGPTDTQYF. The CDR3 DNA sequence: TGCAGCGTTGTGGCGGGAGGGCCGACAGATACGCAGTATTTT.

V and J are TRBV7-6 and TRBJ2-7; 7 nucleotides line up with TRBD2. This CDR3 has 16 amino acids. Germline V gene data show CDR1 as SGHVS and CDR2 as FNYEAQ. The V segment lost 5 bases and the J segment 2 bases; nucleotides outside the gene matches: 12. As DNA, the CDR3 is TGTGCCAGCAGCCATAGCGGCGCGGGAGCCGCCTACGAGCAGTACTTC. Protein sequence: CASSHSGAGAAYEQYF.

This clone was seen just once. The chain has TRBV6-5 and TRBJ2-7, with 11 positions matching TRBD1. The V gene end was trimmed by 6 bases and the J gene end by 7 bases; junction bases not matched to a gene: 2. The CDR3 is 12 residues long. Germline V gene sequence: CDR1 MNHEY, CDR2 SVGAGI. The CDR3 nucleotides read TGTGCCAGCAGCCGGGACAGGGGGGAGCAGTACTTC. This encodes CASSRDRGEQYF.

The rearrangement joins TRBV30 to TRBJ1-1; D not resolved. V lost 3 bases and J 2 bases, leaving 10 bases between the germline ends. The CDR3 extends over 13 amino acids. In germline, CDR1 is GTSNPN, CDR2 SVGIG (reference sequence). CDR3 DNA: TGTGCCTGGAGGCTTGGTAGTAACACTGAAGCTTTCTTT. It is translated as CAWRLGSNTEAFF. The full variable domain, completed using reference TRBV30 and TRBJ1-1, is SQTIHQWPATLVQPVGSPLSLECTVEGTSNPNLYWYRQAAGRGLQLLFYSVGIGQISSEVPQNLSASRPQDRQFILSSKKLLLSDSGFYLCAWRLGSNTEAFFGQGTRLTVV.

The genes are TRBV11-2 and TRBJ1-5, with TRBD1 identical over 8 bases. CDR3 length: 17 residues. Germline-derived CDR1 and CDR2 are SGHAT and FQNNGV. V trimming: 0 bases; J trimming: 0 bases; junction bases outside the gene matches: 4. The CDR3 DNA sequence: TGTGCCAGCAGCTTAGACGACAGGGGCCATAGCAATCAGCCCCAGCATTTT. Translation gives CASSLDDRGHSNQPQHF.

The CDR3 nucleotides read TGTGCCAGCAGCTCTTTCCTCCGGGGGGACGAGCAGTACTTC. Amino acids: CASSSFLRGDEQYF. The V and J genes are TRBV7-2 and TRBJ2-7; 7 nucleotides match TRBD2. Looked up from germline, CDR1 is SGHTA and CDR2 is FQGNSA. V dropped 4 bases and J dropped 5; count of bases not matched to a gene: 8. The CDR3 consists of 14 residues.

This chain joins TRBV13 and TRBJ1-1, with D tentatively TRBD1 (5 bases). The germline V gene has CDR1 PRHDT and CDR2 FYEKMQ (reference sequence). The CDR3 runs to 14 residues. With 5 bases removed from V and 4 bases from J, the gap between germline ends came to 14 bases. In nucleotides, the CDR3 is TGTGCCAGCAGCCTCAGGACATGGGGCACTGAAGCTTTCTTT. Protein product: CASSLRTWGTEAFF.